The 10 T cell receptor beta chains listed next were all sequenced from one sample in a study of identical twins. TCRdb reprocessed the 5' RACE reads via MiXCR and lists one record per CDR3 protein. The sample shows approximately 590,000 distinct CDR3 sequences, approximately 10% of them seen only once. The same sample was also used in a study of yellow fever vaccine responses in identical twins.

Sequences were obtained from PBMCs. These receptors were collected from a woman under 30 in good health.

This clonotype was observed many times. This chain's CDR3 is CSARDGREYRETQYF. The CDR3 DNA reads TGCAGTGCTAGAGACGGGCGGGAGTATAGAGAGACCCAGTACTTC. The V and J genes are TRBV20-1 and TRBJ2-5; 7 bases line up with TRBD2. Germline CDR1 is DFQATT and CDR2 is SNEGSKA (reference sequence). This CDR3 spans 15 amino acids. The J segment lost 4 bases and the V segment lost 0 bases, leaving 8 bases of the junction unmatched.

The genes are TRBV25-1 and TRBJ2-2; 8 bases fit TRBD2. With 3 bases clipped from V and 0 bases from J, the junction kept 9 bases outside the gene matches. CDR1 and CDR2 (germline): MGHDK, SYGVNS. CDR3 length: 18 amino acids. The DNA of the CDR3 is TGTGCCAGCAGTGAGGGTACTAGCGGAGTACCGAACACCGGGGAGCTGTTTTTT. As protein: CASSEGTSGVPNTGELFF.

This clonotype has a handful of counts. The chain carries TRBV7-2 and TRBJ1-6; D perhaps matches TRBD1 (6 bases). The germline V and J ends were trimmed by 5 bases and 10 bases, with 18 bases remaining between them. The CDR3 sequence is 15 residues long. Germline CDR1 is SGHTA and CDR2 is FQGNSA. Here the CDR3 DNA reads TGTGCCAGCAGCCTTAAGGCCTCTCAGGGGTCACCCCTCCACTTT. Translated: CASSLKASQGSPLHF.

The rearrangement links TRBV3-1 to TRBJ1-1; no clear D gene. V was cut by 4 bases and J by 2 bases, with 17 bases left in between. Per the germline V gene, CDR1 is LGHDT and CDR2 is YNNKEL (reference sequence). This CDR3 has 16 amino acids. DNA for the CDR3: TGTGCCAGCAGCCGTAACGCCAACGGTGTTAACACTGAAGCTTTCTTT. Translated, it gives CASSRNANGVNTEAFF.

The table lists this clonotype with a few counts. V gene TRBV29-1 combines with J gene TRBJ2-1, with no clear D. The CDR3 is 12 residues long. V was pared by 2 bases and J by 4 bases, with 6 bases between. Germline V CDR1 and CDR2: SQVTM, ANQGSEA. The CDR3 loop is CSVERSYNEQFF. As DNA, the CDR3 is TGCAGCGTTGAAAGGAGTTACAATGAGCAGTTCTTC.

This clonotype was seen a few times. The chain is built from TRBV28 and TRBJ2-7; TRBD1 agrees at 10 bases. Germline values: CDR1 MDHEN, CDR2 SYDVKM. The CDR3 contains 13 residues. Trimming cost V 7 bases and J 5 bases; bases outside gene matches: 5. CDR3 sequence reads: CASIGTGVHEQYF. The CDR3 nucleotides are TGTGCCAGCATCGGGACAGGGGTGCACGAGCAGTACTTC.

The chain carries TRBV20-1 and TRBJ2-7; 9 positions agree with TRBD2. J gave up 6 bases and V 1 base, and 7 bases lay outside the gene matches. The CDR3 sequence is 14 residues long. Germline CDR1 and CDR2: DFQATT and SNEGSKA (reference sequence). The CDR3 DNA is TGCAGTGCTAGAGTAGGGACTAGCTTCGGCGAGCAGTACTTC. Its translation is CSARVGTSFGEQYF.

This clonotype was seen many times. The CDR3 DNA reads as TGTGCCAGCAGCAAGCTAACGGGAAGGCGCAATGAGCAGTTCTTC. The encoded protein is CASSKLTGRRNEQFF. The J gene is TRBJ2-1, the V gene TRBV21-1; the table's D call of TRBD2 was not tested on the DNA. TRBV21-1 is an annotated pseudogene. CDR3 length equals 15 residues.

The chain uses TRBV5-1 and TRBJ2-5, with 7 positions matching TRBD1. V was clipped by 4 bases and J by 5 bases; unmatched bases: 5. CDR3 size: 13 residues. The germline V gene encodes CDR1 SGHRS and CDR2 YFSETQ. The CDR3: CASSGDRAETQYF. The CDR3, as DNA: TGCGCCAGCAGCGGCGACAGGGCGGAGACCCAGTACTTC.

The chain links TRBV18 to TRBJ2-5; D not resolved. CDR1 and CDR2 from the germline V gene are KGHSH and LQKENI. The V gene lost 3 bases and the J gene lost 1 base, with 12 bases spanning the gap. The CDR3 length is 15 residues. CDR3 sequence: CASSPILGPQETQYF. The CDR3 DNA follows: TGTGCCAGCTCACCGATCCTAGGTCCCCAAGAGACCCAGTACTTC.